A selection of T cell receptor beta chains follows, all from one sample in a study of T cells in Graves' hyperthyroidism and ophthalmopathy. A single record per CDR3 protein comes from TCRdb applying MiXCR to the multiplex PCR reads. Of 300,000 to 400,000 distinct CDR3 sequences listed, less than 20% are singletons. Sequenced material: blood. The receptors come from a man aged 18 to 29 with Graves' ophthalmopathy. Both conserved end residues are trimmed from each CDR3. The order of the fields is V gene, J gene, D gene, CDR3 protein. A D gene is named only where the DNA matches it firmly.

V: TRBV7-3; J: TRBJ2-5; D: -; CDR3: ASSLTFSDRTQY
V: TRBV5-1; J: TRBJ2-3; D: TRBD1; CDR3: ASTGTDTDTQY
V: TRBV24-1; J: TRBJ2-1; D: TRBD1; CDR3: ATSDRTGSPYNEQF
V: TRBV2; J: TRBJ1-6; D: TRBD1; CDR3: ASRQTGGVWTLH
V: TRBV10-3; J: TRBJ2-7; D: TRBD1; CDR3: AISEGGQGDREQY
V: TRBV11-2; J: TRBJ2-7; D: -; CDR3: ASSLVLQGGGYEQY
V: TRBV5-4; J: TRBJ2-7; D: -; CDR3: ASGSGSKEAYEQY
V: TRBV3-1; J: TRBJ1-2; D: TRBD1; CDR3: ASSQMGQGGGYT
V: TRBV6-5; J: TRBJ2-5; D: -; CDR3: ASSYSRVLRETQY
V: TRBV7-6; J: TRBJ1-1; D: -; CDR3: ASSPAANTEAF
V: TRBV6-2/TRBV6-3; J: TRBJ1-1; D: -; CDR3: ASSYTLQGNTEAF
V: TRBV27; J: TRBJ1-1; D: -; CDR3: ASLDRLNTEAF
V: TRBV3-1; J: TRBJ2-3; D: TRBD2; CDR3: ASSQDTSGISSTDTQY
V: TRBV5-5; J: TRBJ1-5; D: -; CDR3: ASSHRDSREPQH
V: TRBV18; J: TRBJ2-1; D: -; CDR3: ASSPLQGDNEQF
V: TRBV28; J: TRBJ1-1; D: -; CDR3: ASSSPGEENTEAF
V: TRBV20-1; J: TRBJ1-6; D: -; CDR3: SASPDSYNSPLH
V: TRBV20-1; J: TRBJ2-7; D: -; CDR3: SAVAVDSYEQY
V: TRBV29-1; J: TRBJ2-7; D: -; CDR3: SVEDTGYEQY
V: TRBV6-1; J: TRBJ1-1; D: -; CDR3: ASSLPRANTEAF
V: TRBV7-9; J: TRBJ2-7; D: TRBD1; CDR3: ASSDGDSFYEQY
V: TRBV20-1; J: TRBJ1-2; D: -; CDR3: SAVDSPAFGYT
V: TRBV14; J: TRBJ1-6; D: -; CDR3: ASSQGQLYNSPLH
V: TRBV20-1; J: TRBJ1-1; D: -; CDR3: SARRGENTEAF
V: TRBV18; J: TRBJ2-2; D: -; CDR3: ASSPSTLKTGELF
V: TRBV6-5; J: TRBJ1-6; D: TRBD1; CDR3: ASSYREGANSPLH
V: TRBV3-1; J: TRBJ1-1; D: TRBD1; CDR3: ASSPGTVAEAF
V: TRBV18; J: TRBJ1-2; D: -; CDR3: ASSPLDFLSYT
V: TRBV20-1; J: TRBJ1-1; D: -; CDR3: SAGPGTLAEAF
V: TRBV2; J: TRBJ1-1; D: TRBD1; CDR3: ASTGQGAGEAF
V: TRBV5-1; J: TRBJ2-5; D: TRBD1; CDR3: ASSQQGAWETQY
V: TRBV12-3/TRBV12-4; J: TRBJ2-3; D: TRBD2; CDR3: ASTQLAGTSEDTQY